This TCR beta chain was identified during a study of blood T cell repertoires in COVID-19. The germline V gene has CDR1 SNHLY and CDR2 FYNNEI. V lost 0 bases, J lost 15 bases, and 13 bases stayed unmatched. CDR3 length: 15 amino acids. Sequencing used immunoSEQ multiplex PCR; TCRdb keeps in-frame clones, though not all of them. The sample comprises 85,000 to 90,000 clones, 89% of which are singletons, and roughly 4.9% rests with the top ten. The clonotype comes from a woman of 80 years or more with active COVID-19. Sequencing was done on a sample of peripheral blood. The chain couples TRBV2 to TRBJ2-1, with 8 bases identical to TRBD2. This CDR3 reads CASSEAPVTGGPWFF. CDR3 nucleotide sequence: TGTGCCAGCAGTGAAGCCCCAGTAACGGGAGGGCCTTGGTTCTTC.